This T cell receptor (beta chain) is drawn from a study of tumor-infiltrating lymphocytes in primary liver carcinoma. The wider study: The cohort included men and women aged 30 to 69 years.

Overall study results and limits: Blood's top-250-clone fraction was significantly lower than that of tumors (p = 0.039).

The tissue used was unsorted bulk material of about 19-30 mg. RNA and DNA were co-extracted from it with the AllPrep DNA/RNA mini kit. The authors sampled five separate regions per tumor. Concerning this clonotype: Antigen unknown. At one of its ends the junction is not consistent with the germline gene, which may arise from a read error.

The authors made TCR beta cDNA from 450 to 600 ng total RNA with a constant-region primer. It was through three nested multiplex PCR rounds of slightly modified ARM-PCR that TCR beta libraries arose. TRBV1-TRBV30 forward primers paired with a C-beta reverse primer drove the first two PCR rounds, approximately 11 cycles each. TCRdb used MiXCR to reprocess the multiplex PCR reads, holding one entry per CDR3 protein. The sample includes approximately 40,000 distinct CDR3 sequences, roughly four fifths of them seen just once. This CDR3 comprises 15 residues. Germline V gene data show CDR1 as SEHNR and CDR2 as FQNEAQ (reference sequence).

The sample comprised liver tumor tissue from sampling region 4. Specified subset: tumor region T4, right-lateral pole. This chain links TRBV7-9 with TRBJ1-4; TRBD1 aligns across 7 bases. The sequence derives from a man in his forties or fifties with primary liver carcinoma and hepatitis B virus infection. The CDR3 DNA is TGTGCCAGCAGCTGCGGCCGGGACAGTAATGAAAAACCGTTTTTT. Its translation is CASSCGRDSNEKPFF. The variable domain in full, with the rest retrieved from reference TRBV7-9 and TRBJ1-4, is DTGVSQNPRHKITKRGQNVTFRCDPISEHNRLYWYRQTLGQGPEFLTYFQNEAQLEKSRLLSDRFSAERPKGSFSTLEIQRTEQGDSAMYLCASSCGRDSNEKPFFGSGTQLSVL.